This T cell receptor beta chain comes out of a study of CD8+CD57+ T cells in acquired aplastic anemia (dated by TCRdb to 2016 to 2018). Some background on the complete study: Extracted DNA from sorted CD4+ and CD8+ cells averaged 3.2 ug, ranging from roughly 0.17 to 30 ug. CD8+CD57+ expansion was defined as frequency above the mean frequency observed in healthy subjects.

The germline V gene sets CDR1 to SQVTM and CDR2 to ANQGSEA. Relative to germline, V is missing 4 bases and J is missing 0 bases, with 0 bases of the junction outside any gene match. Taken from cysteine to phenylalanine, the CDR3 has 12 residues. Just the 36-base CDR3 DNA is kept, in frame starting at base 1. Profiling of TCR beta VDJ combinations and CDR3 sequences used genomic DNA as the template. TCR repertoire sequencing was run on an Illumina HiSeq 2000. The paper's data handling went like this. Repertoires were assessed using TRBV/TRBJ rearrangement plots, CDR3 size and DJ length profiles, and Simpson's diversity index. The most abundant DNA sequence in the deep sequencing data was taken as the immunodominant clone. CDR3 amino acid sequences were checked for sharing across subjects and were also compared against the VDJdb database and published repertoires. Using fastp trimming at Q25 and MiXCR clonotype assembly, TCRdb reanalyzed the public sequencing data and kept in-frame beta chains. Rows merge per CDR3 protein into single entries with the most common DNA and genes. These V and J calls rely on TCRdb rather than the paper's analysis. In this sample the table shows over 250,000 distinct CDR3 sequences, approximately 57% of which occur a single time. Jointly, the top ten make up roughly 1.2% of the sample.

Results and caveats for the whole study, not just this receptor: No significant difference in CD8+ Simpson's diversity was found between patients and healthy controls (P=0.060). Although roughly 30 CD8+ CDR3 sequences were shared by patients and controls, these sequences appeared highly expressed in patients and within the immunodominant clones of patients.

The patients picked for sequencing were ones in whom flow cytometry had shown an expansion of CD8+CD57+ cells. Severe acquired aplastic anemia was diagnosed in all patients according to International Study of Aplastic Anemia and Agranulocytosis and Camitta criteria. No patient had received any therapy when blood was sampled. The study deep-sequenced TCR repertoires of sorted CD4+ and CD8+ blood T cells from severe aplastic anemia patients and healthy subjects. Patients were enrolled in the USA under clinicaltrials.gov protocols 00001620, 01623167, 00001397, 00071045, 00081523 and 00961064. Ficoll-Paque density gradient centrifugation was used to isolate peripheral blood mononuclear cells. Before DNA extraction, CD4+ and CD8+ T cells were sorted by FACS or by magnetic beads. This clonotype appeared once. Its antigen remains unidentified. The record has no base qualities; no much larger clone is one base away. One read alone provides weak support.

This clonotype was sampled from a human donor with aplastic anemia. Sequences were obtained from sorted CD4+, CD8+, or CD8+CD57+ T cells (not recorded which) from PBMCs. This receptor chain uses TRBV29-1 and TRBJ2-7; TRBD1 agrees with 7 junctional bases. The CDR3 region has the sequence CSVGDSSYEQYF. The DNA sequence reads TGCAGCGTTGGGGACAGCTCCTACGAGCAGTACTTC.